Following are 26 T cell receptor beta chains from one sample sequenced in a study of T cell clones after liver transplantation. Generated by immunoSEQ multiplex PCR, the TCRdb table keeps only in-frame clones and is missing some. The sample has some 50,000 clones, roughly three quarters seen once. Sequenced material: CD4+ T cells from blood, taken at the 22-month timepoint. The source of these receptors is a human patient who received a liver transplant. Some T cells may be supplied by the graft donor.

The chain is built from TRBV7-2 and TRBJ2-3; 15 bases match TRBD2. The CDR3 loop spans 15 amino acids. The germline gives CDR1 SGHTA, CDR2 FQGNSA. The V and J ends lost 8 bases and 4 bases, in that order; junction bases with no gene match: 4. This CDR3 reads CASRGTSGGPDTQYF. In DNA, the CDR3 is TGTGCCAGCCGTGGGACTAGCGGGGGGCCAGATACGCAGTATTTT.

This clone was detected a few times. The chain uses TRBV4-2 and TRBJ2-3; possible D gene TRBD2, 6 bases. The CDR3 consists of 16 residues. V was pared by 4 bases and J by 1 base, with 15 bases between. Looked up from germline, CDR1 is LGHNA and CDR2 is YNFKEQ. CDR3 in DNA: TGTGCCAGCAGCCCTACCACTAGCAGGGGCACAGATACGCAGTATTTT. The encoded protein is CASSPTTSRGTDTQYF.

DNA for the CDR3: TGCAGCGTTGAGTGGGGGCGCCACGAGCAGTACTTC. This translates into CSVEWGRHEQYF. The genes are TRBV29-1 and TRBJ2-7; the D gene is possibly TRBD1 (6 bases). From germline, CDR1 is SQVTM and CDR2 ANQGSEA. This CDR3 has 12 amino acids. Trimming left V 3 bases short and J 5 bases short, with 11 bases between.

In its sample, this clone is medium-sized. This sequence joins TRBV18 and TRBJ1-3, with unresolved D. Germline-derived CDR1 and CDR2 are KGHSH and LQKENI. CDR3 length equals 14 residues. The V gene lost 5 bases and the J gene lost 0 bases, with 8 bases spanning the gap. The CDR3 region is CASSSQSSGNTIYF. In DNA, the CDR3 is TGTGCCAGCTCATCCCAGAGCTCTGGAAACACCATATATTTT.

V and J are TRBV18 and TRBJ2-1, with a weak D call TRBD2 (5 bases). This CDR3 spans 15 amino acids. CDR1 is KGHSH, CDR2 LQKENI, per germline. The ends were cut back, 3 bases at V and 4 bases at J, with 13 bases in the middle. Here the CDR3 DNA reads TGTGCCAGCTCACCCACGGTTCGGGGATACAATGAGCAGTTCTTC. Protein product: CASSPTVRGYNEQFF.

V and J are TRBV18 and TRBJ2-3; no clear D gene. Between the trimmed V and J ends, which lost 3 bases and 4 bases, there was a span of 8 bases. This CDR3 is built from 13 residues. Looked up from germline, CDR1 is KGHSH and CDR2 is LQKENI. The CDR3 reads CASSPNSADTQYF. DNA for the CDR3: TGTGCCAGCTCACCTAACAGCGCAGATACGCAGTATTTT.

The chain links TRBV7-2 to TRBJ2-4; weak D call: TRBD1 (6 bases). CDR1 is SGHTA, CDR2 FQGNSA, per germline. The germline V and J ends were trimmed by 6 bases and 6 bases, with 15 bases remaining between them. This CDR3 is 14 amino acids long. The chain's CDR3 is CASRSQGWRNIQYF. The CDR3 bases are TGTGCCAGCAGATCACAGGGCTGGAGAAACATTCAGTACTTC.

V is TRBV6-1 and J is TRBJ1-1; D may be TRBD1 (5 bases). V dropped 6 bases and J dropped 0 bases, with 14 bases sitting between them. Germline V gives CDR1 MNHNS, CDR2 SASEGT. This CDR3 region has 15 residues. The chain's CDR3 is CASSENWGMNTEAFF. CDR3 coding DNA: TGTGCCAGCAGCGAGAACTGGGGCATGAACACTGAAGCTTTCTTT.

The V and J genes are TRBV7-8 and TRBJ1-6, with no clear D. Germline assignment: CDR1 SGHVS and CDR2 FQNEAQ. V was cut by 6 bases and J by 7 bases, with 10 bases left in between. The CDR3 loop spans 13 amino acids. Here the CDR3 reads CASSFTDNSPLHF. CDR3 DNA sequence: TGTGCCAGCAGTTTTACGGACAATTCACCCCTCCACTTT. Filled out from reference TRBV7-8 and TRBJ1-6, the complete variable domain reads GAGVSQSPRYKVAKRGQDVALRCDPISGHVSLFWYQQALGQGPEFLTYFQNEAQLDKSGLPSDRFFAERPEGSVSTLKIQRTQQEDSAVYLCASSFTDNSPLHFGNGTRLTVT.

The rearrangement joins TRBV6-5 to TRBJ2-5; the match to TRBD1 covers 9 bases. CDR3 size: 14 residues. Germline assignment: CDR1 MNHEY and CDR2 SVGAGI. J gave up 7 bases and V 7 bases, and 10 bases lay outside the gene matches. The CDR3 loop is CASILAPGQGTQYF. The CDR3 DNA is TGTGCCAGCATTCTAGCCCCGGGACAGGGGACCCAGTACTTC.

The chain recombines TRBV7-2 with TRBJ2-2; no clear D. CDR1 and CDR2 from the germline V gene are SGHTA and FQGNSA. V lost 2 bases, J lost 3 bases, and 7 bases lay in between. This CDR3 has 14 amino acids. In DNA, the CDR3 is TGTGCCAGCAGCTTATACAGAGACACCGGGGAGCTGTTTTTT. This codes for CASSLYRDTGELFF.

The chain combines TRBV28 with TRBJ1-3; D is perhaps TRBD1 (5 bases). CDR3 size: 15 residues. CDR1 MDHEN and CDR2 SYDVKM come from the germline V gene. The ends were cut back, 5 bases at V and 0 bases at J, with 11 bases in the middle. The DNA of the CDR3 is TGTGCCAGCAGTGAAACAGGCTCCTCTGGAAACACCATATATTTT. Amino acid sequence: CASSETGSSGNTIYF. Full variable domain (outside the CDR3, taken from reference TRBV28 and TRBJ1-3): DVKVTQSSRYLVKRTGEKVFLECVQDMDHENMFWYRQDPGLGLRLIYFSYDVKMKEKGDIPEGYSVSREKKERFSLILESASTNQTSMYLCASSETGSSGNTIYFGEGSWLTVV.

The genes are TRBV6-5 and TRBJ1-3, with 8 positions matching TRBD1. CDR1 and CDR2 (germline): MNHEY, SVGAGI. The CDR3 runs 15 residues. With 4 bases clipped from V and 4 bases from J, the junction kept 6 bases outside the gene matches. CDR3 amino acids: CASSFGQGHGNTIYF. The CDR3 DNA reads TGTGCCAGCAGTTTTGGACAGGGCCACGGAAACACCATATATTTT.

The chain is built from TRBV15 and TRBJ1-5, with D unresolved. This CDR3 is built from 13 residues. V was pared by 4 bases and J by 2 bases, with 6 bases between. Looked up from germline, CDR1 is LNHNV and CDR2 is YYDKDF (reference sequence). The CDR3: CATSIEGNQPQHF. The CDR3 DNA sequence: TGTGCCACCAGCATCGAGGGCAATCAGCCCCAGCATTTT.

V is TRBV28 and J is TRBJ1-1; no firm D call. Germline V gene data show CDR1 as MDHEN and CDR2 as SYDVKM. CDR3 length: 11 residues. V was cut by 6 bases and J by 8 bases, with 10 bases left in between. Here the CDR3 DNA reads TGTGCCAGCAGCTGGGATATAGAAGCTTTCTTT. It yields the protein CASSWDIEAFF.

The gene calls are TRBV7-8 and TRBJ1-5, with 11 bases lining up with TRBD1. V dropped 5 bases and J dropped 6; count of bases not matched to a gene: 6. From germline, CDR1 is SGHVS and CDR2 FQNEAQ. The length of the CDR3 is 15 residues. CDR3 loop: CASSPGQGAGQPQHF. In DNA form, the CDR3 reads TGTGCCAGCAGCCCCGGACAGGGGGCGGGTCAGCCCCAGCATTTT.

The chain links TRBV19 to TRBJ2-1; 7 bases are shared with TRBD2. J lost 10 bases, V lost 6 bases, and 9 bases had no gene match. This CDR3 comprises 13 residues. Germline CDR1 and CDR2: LNHDA and SQIVND (reference sequence). The CDR3 DNA follows: TGTGCCAGTAGCGACAGACTAGCCCGGGAGCAGTTCTTC. Encoded protein: CASSDRLAREQFF.

The chain combines TRBV30 with TRBJ2-5; D call uncertain. The CDR3 is 13 residues long. V shed 0 bases and J shed 7 bases, with 12 bases lying between them. The germline gives CDR1 GTSNPN, CDR2 SVGIG (reference sequence). CDR3 amino acids: CAWSVGSTGTQYF. The CDR3 DNA follows: TGTGCCTGGAGTGTAGGATCGACGGGGACCCAGTACTTC.

The J gene is TRBJ2-6, the V gene TRBV19; D is unresolved. Germline CDR1 LNHDA, CDR2 SQIVND (reference sequence). Trimming removed 10 bases from V and 0 bases from J, with 7 bases in between. The CDR3 is made up of 13 amino acids. The chain's CDR3 is CATESSGANVLTF. The CDR3 DNA reads TGTGCCACTGAGAGCTCTGGGGCCAACGTCCTGACTTTC.

As regards this clone: This same CDR3 is encoded by further DNA sequences in the sample. This sequence joins TRBV15 and TRBJ1-4; D perhaps matches TRBD1 (5 bases). The CDR3 consists of 16 residues. Germline V CDR1 and CDR2: LNHNV, YYDKDF (reference sequence). V was pared by 0 bases and J by 5 bases, with 13 bases between. The CDR3 region is CATSRDRQGANEKLFF. For the CDR3, the DNA is TGTGCCACCAGCAGAGATCGTCAGGGCGCAAATGAAAAACTGTTTTTT.

The rearrangement links TRBV28 to TRBJ2-7; D call uncertain. CDR3 length: 12 residues. V was trimmed by 6 bases and J by 3 bases, leaving 9 bases between them. Germline CDR1 and CDR2: MDHEN and SYDVKM. The chain's CDR3 is CASSSASYEQYF. In nucleotides, the CDR3 is TGTGCCAGCAGCTCCGCAAGCTACGAGCAGTACTTC.

This clone is deemed medium-sized. The J gene is TRBJ1-5, the V gene TRBV4-2; D is ambiguous. Germline CDR1 LGHNA, CDR2 YNFKEQ. CDR3 length: 18 residues. Between the trimmed V and J ends, which lost 0 bases and 0 bases, there was a span of 15 bases. Here the CDR3 reads CASSQDFVGYYSNQPQHF. As DNA, the CDR3 is TGTGCCAGCAGCCAAGATTTCGTCGGGTATTATAGCAATCAGCCCCAGCATTTT.

The V call is TRBV29-1, the J call TRBJ2-1; TRBD2 matches 10 bases. Germline V CDR1 and CDR2: SQVTM, ANQGSEA. V lost 1 base to trimming and J lost 10 bases; unmatched junction nucleotides: 10. The CDR3 spans 15 residues. The CDR3 loop reads CSVEGFSGGLQEQFF. As DNA, the CDR3 is TGCAGCGTTGAAGGATTTAGCGGGGGGTTACAGGAGCAGTTCTTC.

The CDR3 spells CASRKPSDRRRSYNEQFF. CDR3 bases: TGCGCCAGCAGAAAACCCTCGGACAGGCGCCGTTCCTACAATGAGCAGTTCTTC. The rearrangement joins TRBV10-1 to TRBJ2-1; TRBD1 aligns across 7 bases. The germline V gene has CDR1 WNHNN and CDR2 SYGVQD (reference sequence). This CDR3 region has 18 residues. V lost 6 bases to trimming and J lost 1 base; unmatched junction nucleotides: 15.

This clone was recorded a few times. The CDR3 loop is CASSINPSDLGEQYF. The CDR3 DNA follows: TGTGCCAGTAGTATAAATCCTAGCGACCTTGGGGAGCAGTACTTC. The rearrangement uses TRBV19 and TRBJ2-7; maybe TRBD2 (6 bases). The CDR3 is made up of 15 amino acids. The V end was cut by 2 bases, the J end by 7 bases, with 18 bases between. Germline V gives CDR1 LNHDA, CDR2 SQIVND (reference sequence).

The gene calls are TRBV7-3 and TRBJ1-1; the D gene is possibly TRBD1 (6 bases). The CDR3 has 15 residues. The germline V and J ends were trimmed by 2 bases and 5 bases, with 15 bases remaining between them. Germline-derived CDR1 and CDR2 are SGHTA and FQGTGA. The CDR3, as DNA: TGTGCCAGCAGCTTACGGCCAGGGGCTATGACTGAAGCTTTCTTT. The encoded protein is CASSLRPGAMTEAFF. Supplemented by reference TRBV7-3 and TRBJ1-1, the full variable domain reads GAGVSQTPSNKVTEKGKYVELRCDPISGHTALYWYRQSLGQGPEFLIYFQGTGAADDSGLPNDRFFAVRPEGSVSTLKIQRTERGDSAVYLCASSLRPGAMTEAFFGQGTRLTVV.